The 9 T cell receptor beta chains below all came from one sample that was sequenced in a study of technical replicates of blood from a handful of donors. Some clones are missing from TCRdb's copy, which holds only in-frame ones; the method was immunoSEQ multiplex PCR. Of 99,000 or so clones in the sample, nearly 97% were seen once. The sample comprised T cells isolated from PBMCs. All receptors come from a human donor in good health.

This sequence joins TRBV5-1 and TRBJ2-2; 9 bases align to TRBD2. The CDR3 is made up of 14 amino acids. In germline, CDR1 is SGHRS, CDR2 YFSETQ. J gave up 8 bases and V 2 bases, and 4 bases lay outside the gene matches. The CDR3 DNA reads as TGCGCCAGCAGCTTTGAGGGACTAGCTGGGGAGCTGTTTTTT. Protein sequence: CASSFEGLAGELFF. Together with reference TRBV5-1 and TRBJ2-2, the CDR3 gives the full variable domain: KAGVTQTPRYLIKTRGQQVTLSCSPISGHRSVSWYQQTPGQGLQFLFEYFSETQRNKGNFPGRFSGRQFSNSRSEMNVSTLELGDSALYLCASSFEGLAGELFFGEGSRLTVL.

The rearrangement links TRBV10-3 to TRBJ2-7; 8 nucleotides line up with TRBD1. The CDR3 loop spans 13 amino acids. Germline V CDR1 and CDR2: ENHRY, SYGVKD. Trimming cost V 7 bases and J 4 bases; bases outside gene matches: 6. The CDR3 spells CAIMRGQEYEQYF. DNA of the CDR3: TGTGCCATCATGAGGGGACAGGAATACGAGCAGTACTTC.

The gene calls are TRBV7-9 and TRBJ2-7; a possible D gene is TRBD2 (5 bases). CDR3 length: 13 residues. V dropped 5 bases and J dropped 7 bases, with 15 bases sitting between them. Germline-derived CDR1 and CDR2 are SEHNR and FQNEAQ (reference sequence). The CDR3 bases are TGTGCCAGCAGCATAAAAGGAGAGGGAGAGCAGTACTTC. Translated: CASSIKGEGEQYF.

The chain couples TRBV9 to TRBJ1-1, with 9 bases fitting TRBD1. Looked up from germline, CDR1 is SGDLS and CDR2 is YYNGEE. V was clipped by 0 bases and J by 6 bases; unmatched bases: 15. The CDR3 spans 18 residues. CDR3 region: CASSVVGGQGLGVAEAFF. In nucleotides, the CDR3 is TGTGCCAGCAGCGTAGTCGGGGGACAGGGATTAGGGGTGGCTGAAGCTTTCTTT.

CDR3 sequence reads: CASSRDRANSGELFF. CDR3 sequence (DNA): TGTGCCAGTAGTAGGGACAGAGCAAATTCCGGGGAGCTGTTTTTT. V usage is TRBV19 and J usage is TRBJ2-2; 7 bases match TRBD1. V dropped 4 bases and J dropped 6; count of bases not matched to a gene: 8. This CDR3 is 15 amino acids long. Germline lookup yields CDR1 LNHDA and CDR2 SQIVND (reference sequence).

The chain employs TRBV6-5 and TRBJ1-5; D remains unclear. Between the trimmed V and J ends, which lost 0 bases and 2 bases, there was a span of 11 bases. CDR1 and CDR2 from the germline V gene are MNHEY and SVGAGI. The CDR3 runs 16 residues. The CDR3 DNA reads as TGTGCCAGCAGTTACTCATCGCCAGTCGGCAATCAGCCCCAGCATTTT. As protein: CASSYSSPVGNQPQHF.

This sequence joins TRBV7-9 and TRBJ2-2; D is possibly TRBD1 (5 bases). In germline, CDR1 is SEHNR, CDR2 FQNEAQ (reference sequence). The CDR3 is 16 amino acids. Deletions cut 3 bases from V and 6 bases from J, with 17 bases between. The CDR3 loop is CASSFRTLGAAGELFF. DNA of the CDR3: TGTGCCAGCAGCTTTAGGACCCTAGGGGCGGCCGGGGAGCTGTTTTTT.

V is TRBV19 and J is TRBJ1-4; 9 bases are a match to TRBD1. Germline CDR1 is LNHDA and CDR2 is SQIVND (reference sequence). V gave up 5 bases and J gave up 4 bases; unmatched junction bases: 8. The CDR3 runs to 16 residues. The CDR3 loop is CASSPGRTGVNEKLFF. Here the CDR3 DNA reads TGTGCCAGTAGTCCTGGACGGACAGGGGTTAATGAAAAACTGTTTTTT. The whole variable domain, remainder taken from reference TRBV19 and TRBJ1-4, is DGGITQSPKYLFRKEGQNVTLSCEQNLNHDAMYWYRQDPGQGLRLIYYSQIVNDFQKGDIAEGYSVSREKKESFPLTVTSAQKNPTAFYLCASSPGRTGVNEKLFFGSGTQLSVL.

The V and J genes are TRBV4-1 and TRBJ1-1, with 7 bases fitting TRBD1. The J segment lost 8 bases and the V segment lost 1 base, leaving 13 bases of the junction unmatched. Germline assignment: CDR1 MGHRA and CDR2 YSYEKL. This CDR3 spans 16 amino acids. CDR3 sequence: CASSQAAGQPDREAFF. The CDR3 coding sequence is TGCGCCAGCAGCCAAGCCGCGGGACAGCCAGACAGGGAAGCTTTCTTT.